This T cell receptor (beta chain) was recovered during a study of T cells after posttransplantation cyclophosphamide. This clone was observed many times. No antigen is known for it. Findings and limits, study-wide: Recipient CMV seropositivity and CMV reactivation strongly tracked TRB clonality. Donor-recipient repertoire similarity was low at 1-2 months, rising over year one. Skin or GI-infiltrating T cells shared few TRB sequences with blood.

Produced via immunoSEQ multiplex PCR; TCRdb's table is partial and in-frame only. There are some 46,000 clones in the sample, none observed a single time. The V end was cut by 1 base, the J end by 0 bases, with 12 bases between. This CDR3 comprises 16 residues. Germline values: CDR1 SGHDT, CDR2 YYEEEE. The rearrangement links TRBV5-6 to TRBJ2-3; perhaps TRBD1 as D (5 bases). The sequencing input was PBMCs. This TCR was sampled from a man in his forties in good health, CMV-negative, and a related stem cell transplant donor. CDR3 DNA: TGTGCCAGCAGCTTGAGGGGCCGCCTTAGCACAGATACGCAGTATTTT. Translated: CASSLRGRLSTDTQYF.